These 5 T cell receptor beta chains came from one sample sequenced in a study of sequential checkpoint blockade in melanoma. Using immunoSEQ multiplex PCR, the repertoire was profiled, and TCRdb retains in-frame clones only, with some absent. The repertoire holds some 26,000 clones, with 70% to 80% as singletons. Treatment: randomized to nivolumab then ipilimumab (arm A) or the reverse (arm B). Source: CD8+ T cells sorted from blood (inferred from file names), taken from a patient given nivolumab and ipilimumab in sequence. Every receptor here comes from a human donor with melanoma.

The CDR3 bases are TGTGCCAGTACCCCCAGCGGGGGGGCCCACAATGAGCAGTTCTTC. This sequence encodes CASTPSGGAHNEQFF. This chain connects TRBV19 to TRBJ2-1, with 10 bases that match TRBD2. From germline, CDR1 is LNHDA and CDR2 SQIVND (reference sequence). V shed 7 bases and J 5 bases; nucleotides not matched to a gene: 8. CDR3 length: 15 amino acids.

The CDR3 loop is CASSSRQGPSYEQYF. The CDR3 DNA is TGTGCCAGCAGCTCACGACAGGGGCCGTCCTACGAGCAGTACTTC. The chain recombines TRBV13 with TRBJ2-7; 8 bases map to TRBD1. The germline V gene encodes CDR1 PRHDT and CDR2 FYEKMQ (reference sequence). The CDR3 is 15 amino acids. Trimming cost V 4 bases and J 1 base; bases outside gene matches: 6.

The genes are TRBV5-6 and TRBJ2-7, with D unresolved. Germline assignment: CDR1 SGHDT and CDR2 YYEEEE. The germline V and J ends were trimmed by 2 bases and 1 base, with 7 bases remaining between them. The CDR3 length is 13 residues. The CDR3 DNA sequence: TGTGCCAGCAGCTTATTCGGGTCCTACGAGCAGTACTTC. Amino acid sequence: CASSLFGSYEQYF.

CDR3 coding DNA: TGTGCCAGCAGTTCAGACATTTCCTCCTACGAGCAGTACTTC. Protein product: CASSSDISSYEQYF. This chain links TRBV6-5 with TRBJ2-7, with D unclear. The germline gives CDR1 MNHEY, CDR2 SVGAGI. This CDR3 comprises 14 residues. Trimming stripped 4 bases from V and 0 bases from J, with 10 bases between.

This chain connects TRBV28 to TRBJ2-5; 10 bases are shared with TRBD1. Germline CDR1 MDHEN, CDR2 SYDVKM. The V gene end was trimmed by 5 bases and the J gene end by 5 bases; junction bases not matched to a gene: 8. CDR3 length: 15 residues. CDR3: CASSQTTGGAETQYF. The CDR3 DNA sequence: TGTGCCAGCAGTCAGACGACAGGGGGCGCGGAGACCCAGTACTTC.